The source of this TCR delta chain is a study of γδ T cells in repeated Plasmodium falciparum infection (dated by TCRdb to the early 2020s). With regard to the full study: Malian children exposed to intense seasonal malaria transmission were enrolled in the natural-infection arm and compared with Australian children matched for age and gender. Four to six malaria-naive U.S. adults underwent four controlled human malaria infections by bites from P. falciparum NF54-infected Anopheles stephensi mosquitoes over about 640 days. Samples from controlled-infection subjects were taken at baseline, right before selected infections, and 21 days after each infection. Malian gammadelta TCR repertoires were analysed cross-sectionally during no-transmission periods and were analysed longitudinally across acute febrile malaria episodes. In the study, the shaping of the human gammadelta T cell repertoire by repeated Plasmodium falciparum infection was examined using natural infection in Mali and controlled human malaria infection. The research as a whole found: The Malian cohort was drawn from a small rural village made up mostly of one ethnic group, which limits generalizability. Analysis of inter-individual variability in gammadelta T cell responses was limited by the small size of the controlled-infection cohort.

The library relied on multiplex PCR. Sequencing was carried out with an Illumina MiSeq. Each sorted gammadelta T cell sample was sequenced for both the TCR gamma (TRG) and TCR delta (TRD) chains. The original pipeline was this. Clonotype tree plots, accumulated frequency of the top 20 clonotypes, diversity index (DI) and D75 metrics were included in the repertoire analyses. For TCRdb, the public reads were processed anew by CATT, and duplicate DNA sequences were folded into one row. These V and J calls are TCRdb output, not the study's own analysis. For this sample the table gives 50,000 to 65,000 delta-chain clones, of which 1.5% to 2% were detected only once. The top ten hold approximately 15% of the sample. This clone was picked up many times. This clone's antigen is unknown. The amino acid sequence in TCRdb belongs to a much larger clone and departs from this DNA's translation at residue 11, likely a sequencing read error; the sequence shown is translated from the DNA.

This TCR derives from a pool of human donors (malaria-infected and uninfected, not separated). Sequenced: gamma-delta T cells from blood.

The DNA reads TGTGCTCTTGGGGGCACCTTCCCCACTTGGGCCCTAGTGGATAAACTCATCTTT. Translated, this gives CALGGTFPTWALVDKLIF. The rearrangement joined TRDV1 to TRDJ1; 6 matching bases give a weak D call of TRDD2. Cut back by 4 bases and 5 bases, the V and J ends lie 26 bases apart. The germline V gene specifies TSWWSYY as CDR1 and QGS as CDR2. From the cysteine through the phenylalanine, the CDR3 covers 18 amino acids. Kept here is only the CDR3 DNA, which spans 54 bases and is read in frame from base 1.